This paragraph covers one TCR beta chain sequence. There is no known antigen for this receptor. One junction end does not reproduce the germline sequence, and a read error may be involved. The library was produced with multiplex PCR. Instrument on record: Illumina HiSeq 2500. TCRbeta libraries were constructed through three rounds of nested PCR with primers (Table S4) according to protocols modified from ARM-PCR. PCR products of 200-500 bp were gel-excised and purified with the QIAquick gel extraction kit before sequencing. Under the source paper's analysis protocol: Trimmomatic was used to clean the reads, FLASH was used to merge the reads into complete CDR3 sequences, and MiTCR was used to assign the reads to V(D)J germline segments. Clonal diversity was calculated as the inverse Simpson's index using VDJtools. Productive reads were defined as in-frame sequences without a premature stop codon. TCRdb trimmed the raw reads at Q25, called clones with MiXCR and kept productive beta chains. Rows matching on CDR3 protein sequence are summarized as one entry with the most common DNA and genes. TCRdb's processing, not the authors' own work, is the source of the V and J calls. The sample data list 60,000 to 100,000 distinct CDR3 sequences, and about 80% of these were observed just once. The top ten hold under 40% of the sample.

Bulk unsorted tissue served as the source for RNA extraction, and RNA quality was assessed using a NanoDrop ND-1000 and an Agilent 2100. The normal lung samples consisted of distant non-tumor tissue collected more than 3 cm from the tumor edge. All donors had newly diagnosed lung cancer, had not received prior chemotherapy, and were admitted for thoracic surgery in China between August and November 2014. The study excluded patients who had received radiotherapy or chemotherapy before or who had another cancer at the same time. Surgical tissue pieces of roughly 1-2 cm3 were preserved in RNAlater solution and were kept at -80 degrees C until use. The sample belongs to a study of tumor and adjacent non-tumor tissue in lung cancer (dated by TCRdb to between 2017 and 2018). At the level of the whole study: Patients with adenocarcinoma (about 12), squamous cell carcinoma (2) and small cell lung cancer (1) were included in the cohort. For each patient, one tumor sample and one normal lung sample were taken, giving approximately 29 paired specimens that underwent TCRbeta CDR3 sequencing. Sequencing produced 125,075,908 productive TCRbeta reads in total, an average of about 4 million reads per sample. Ages among the 15 or so patients ranged from about 30 to 80 years, there were roughly 10 men and 5 women, and disease was at TNM stage I to III. Using bulk TCRbeta repertoires from around 14 lung cancer patients, the study set lung tumor tissue side by side with matched distant non-tumor lung tissue.

The germline V gene supplies CDR1 LGHNA and CDR2 YNFKEQ. The CDR3 goes from the cysteine to the phenylalanine over 14 residues. CDR3 DNA is the only sequence kept; it has 42 bases, read in frame from the first base. The paper's findings and limits, for the study overall: TCR diversity (inverse Simpson) was significantly higher in tumor than in normal lung tissue (roughly 430 vs 170, P = 0.0075, Mann-Whitney U test). The methods do not name the sequencing platform or mention unique molecular identifiers. Because peripheral blood was not sequenced, the blood TCRbeta repertoires of the lung cancer patients in the study went unexamined. A significantly larger cumulative share of the repertoire was made up by the top 100 clones in normal lung than in tumor tissue. TCR diversity was significantly higher in younger patients, and higher tumor TCR diversity was associated with shorter overall and disease-free survival. Only 15 patients were included in the cohort, and the need for larger samples and more detailed clinical data was noted by the authors.

The receptor chain draws on TRBV4-2 and TRBJ2-1, with TRBD2 perhaps the D gene, on 6 matching bases. Sequencing was performed on distant non-tumor lung tissue. The TCR comes from a man in his sixties or seventies with non-small cell lung cancer. The nucleotide sequence reads TGTGCCAACACCCAAGAAGCCCGGGGGAATGAGCAGTTTTTC. It specifies CANTQEARGNEQFF.